What follows are 27 T cell receptor beta chains derived from one specimen sequenced in a study of shared clonotypes between healthy human individuals. Generated by immunoSEQ multiplex PCR, the TCRdb table keeps only in-frame clones and is missing some. In the table there are approximately 250,000 clones, approximately 65% of which are singletons. Sequences were obtained from memory CD4+ T cells sorted from blood. The subset is: CD45RA-negative fraction. The receptors originated from a man younger than 40 in good health.

The chain uses TRBV19 and TRBJ2-2, with 10 bases aligning to TRBD2. V lost 6 bases and J lost 5; bases outside the gene matches: 9. The CDR3 is 16 amino acids. In germline, CDR1 is LNHDA, CDR2 SQIVND (reference sequence). The CDR3 region is CASRTPGLALTGELFF. CDR3 sequence (DNA): TGTGCCAGTAGGACCCCGGGACTAGCGCTAACCGGGGAGCTGTTTTTT.

The rearrangement uses TRBV9 and TRBJ2-3; 7 bases fit TRBD2. The CDR3 is made up of 15 amino acids. Germline CDR1 is SGDLS and CDR2 is YYNGEE. J was trimmed by 1 base and V by 0 bases; bases with no gene match: 2. The CDR3 bases are TGTGCCAGCAGCGTAGATGCGGGAGGCACAGATACGCAGTATTTT. Residues: CASSVDAGGTDTQYF. Complete variable domain (other parts from reference TRBV9 and TRBJ2-3): DSGVTQTPKHLITATGQRVTLRCSPRSGDLSVYWYQQSLDQGLQFLIQYYNGEERAKGNILERFSAQQFPDLHSELNLSSLELGDSALYFCASSVDAGGTDTQYFGPGTRLTVL.

The V call is TRBV5-8, the J call TRBJ1-5; tentative D call: TRBD1 (5 bases). This CDR3 contains 15 residues. Germline assignment: CDR1 SGHTS and CDR2 YDEGEE. Between the trimmed V and J ends, which lost 0 bases and 6 bases, there was a span of 13 bases. The CDR3 nucleotides are TGTGCCAGCAGCTTGGGGACCTGGGGGAGTCAGCCCCAGCATTTT. It specifies CASSLGTWGSQPQHF.

V gene TRBV4-2 combines with J gene TRBJ1-1, with no clear D. This CDR3 has 13 amino acids. Germline lookup yields CDR1 LGHNA and CDR2 YNFKEQ. Trimming left V 4 bases short and J 10 bases short, with 16 bases between. The CDR3 sequence is CASSRTTSASAFF. As DNA, the CDR3 is TGTGCCAGCAGCCGCACGACGTCGGCCTCAGCTTTCTTT.

This sequence joins TRBV10-2 and TRBJ2-7; D call uncertain. This CDR3 is built from 13 residues. CDR1 is WSHSY and CDR2 is SAAADI in the germline V gene. Trimming took 6 bases from V and 6 from J, leaving 15 bases between them. DNA for the CDR3: TGCGCCAGCAGCCCACAGCGCCAGAGCGAGCAGTACTTC. Translation: CASSPQRQSEQYF.

This clone has just a few counts. V is TRBV19 and J is TRBJ2-3; tentatively, D is TRBD2 (5 bases). This CDR3 has 13 amino acids. Trimming cost V 6 bases and J 4 bases, with 11 bases left between them. Germline values: CDR1 LNHDA, CDR2 SQIVND (reference sequence). Here the CDR3 DNA reads TGTGCCAGTAGGCTAGCTGCGGCAGATACGCAGTATTTT. Protein product: CASRLAAADTQYF.

This chain links TRBV30 with TRBJ2-5; D call uncertain. Trimming left V 3 bases short and J 1 base short, with 9 bases between. Germline V CDR1 and CDR2: GTSNPN, SVGIG (reference sequence). The CDR3 runs 13 residues. CDR3 sequence (DNA): TGTGCCTGGAGCCCCTCGCTCCAAGAGACCCAGTACTTC. Translation: CAWSPSLQETQYF. Drawing the rest from reference TRBV30 and TRBJ2-5, the complete variable domain is SQTIHQWPATLVQPVGSPLSLECTVEGTSNPNLYWYRQAAGRGLQLLFYSVGIGQISSEVPQNLSASRPQDRQFILSSKKLLLSDSGFYLCAWSPSLQETQYFGPGTRLLVL.

Only one count was recorded for this clone. At the DNA level, this CDR3 is encoded by other sequences in the same sample as well. The chain links TRBV30 to TRBJ2-7; D uncertain. Germline-derived CDR1 and CDR2 are GTSNPN and SVGIG (reference sequence). This CDR3 is built from 12 residues. V lost 2 bases to trimming and J lost 0 bases, with 5 bases between them. This CDR3 reads CAWSFRSYEQYF. CDR3 bases: TGTGCCTGGAGTTTCCGCTCCTACGAGCAGTACTTC.

V is TRBV19 and J is TRBJ2-4; no firm D call. CDR1 LNHDA and CDR2 SQIVND come from the germline V gene (reference sequence). Trimming shortened V by 5 bases and J by 0 bases, and 14 bases separated the two germline ends. The CDR3 covers 16 residues. CDR3 bases: TGTGCCAGTAGTGGAGTTAGGGTGCTAGCCAAAAACATTCAGTACTTC. Protein sequence: CASSGVRVLAKNIQYF.

This clone was seen a handful of times. V gene TRBV10-1 combines with J gene TRBJ2-1; 10 nucleotides match TRBD2. Unmatched junction bases numbered 9, after V lost 3 bases and J lost 7 bases. Germline-derived CDR1 and CDR2 are WNHNN and SYGVQD (reference sequence). The CDR3 contains 16 residues. The CDR3 reads CASSDFGTSVRNEQFF. The DNA of the CDR3 is TGCGCCAGCAGTGATTTCGGGACTAGCGTTCGAAATGAGCAGTTCTTC.

The rearrangement links TRBV7-8 to TRBJ2-2; 8 bases match TRBD2. The CDR3 has 19 residues. V dropped 5 bases and J dropped 1; count of bases not matched to a gene: 15. The germline V gene has CDR1 SGHVS and CDR2 FQNEAQ. Here the CDR3 reads CASSLPGRASGLNTGELFF. CDR3 bases: TGTGCCAGCAGCCTACCAGGCCGGGCTAGCGGGCTGAACACCGGGGAGCTGTTTTTT.

This clone was seen a few times. The genes are TRBV12-5 and TRBJ2-2; 7 nucleotides match TRBD2. V dropped 7 bases and J dropped 5; count of bases not matched to a gene: 16. Germline CDR1 is LGHNT and CDR2 is FRNRAP. The CDR3 is made up of 17 amino acids. As DNA, the CDR3 is TGTGCTAGTGCCCCCTCCCGAGCGGGGCTGAGGACCGGGGAGCTGTTTTTT. Amino acids: CASAPSRAGLRTGELFF.

This clone was detected only a few times. This sequence joins TRBV11-3 and TRBJ2-5; possibly TRBD2 for D (6 bases). The V and J ends lost 5 bases and 9 bases respectively, with 16 bases between them. The CDR3 runs to 13 residues. Germline-derived CDR1 and CDR2 are SGHNT and YENEEA. CDR3 in amino acids: CASSLQADYAQYF. The CDR3 nucleotides read TGTGCCAGCAGCCTGCAAGCGGACTACGCCCAGTACTTC.

For the CDR3, the DNA is TGCAGCGTGGCTGGACTAGCGGGACTCAGGGAGCAGTTCTTC. Translated: CSVAGLAGLREQFF. The rearrangement links TRBV29-1 to TRBJ2-1; 12 bases align to TRBD2. Losses at the gene ends were 6 bases for V and 10 bases for J; bases not matched to a gene: 10. Germline CDR1 and CDR2: SQVTM and ANQGSEA. The length of the CDR3 is 14 residues.

This clone has a handful of counts. V is TRBV6-6 and J is TRBJ2-4, with no clear D. Deletions cut 10 bases from V and 3 bases from J, with 19 bases between. The CDR3 is 15 amino acids. Germline loops: CDR1 MNHNY, CDR2 SVGAGI (reference sequence). DNA of the CDR3: TGTGCCATAACTCAGGCAGCCCGCGGCAAAAACATTCAGTACTTC. This translates into CAITQAARGKNIQYF.

The chain is built from TRBV12-5 and TRBJ2-5, with D perhaps TRBD1 (5 bases). CDR1 and CDR2 (germline): LGHNT, FRNRAP. The CDR3 runs to 14 residues. The V end was cut by 1 base, the J end by 5 bases, with 11 bases between. In DNA form, the CDR3 reads TGTGCTAGTGGTTTGGGGATACAGGTCGAGACCCAGTACTTC. Residues: CASGLGIQVETQYF.

This clone was recorded only once. This sequence joins TRBV2 and TRBJ2-2; D may be TRBD2 (6 bases). The CDR3 runs 14 residues. V shed 6 bases and J shed 4 bases, with 12 bases lying between them. Germline V lookup: CDR1 SNHLY, CDR2 FYNNEI. The CDR3 coding sequence is TGTGCCAGCAGGGGAGGATACAGCACCGGGGAGCTGTTTTTT. Its protein is CASRGGYSTGELFF.

The rearrangement links TRBV15 to TRBJ2-3, with 10 nucleotides matching TRBD2. The CDR3 sequence is 16 residues long. Trimming took 8 bases from V and 4 from J; bases not matched to a gene: 12. From germline, CDR1 is LNHNV and CDR2 YYDKDF (reference sequence). For the CDR3, the DNA is TGTGCCACCGGCGGTGGGAGCGGGAGGGCGTCAGATACGCAGTATTTT. Translated, it gives CATGGGSGRASDTQYF.

This chain uses TRBV19 with TRBJ2-2; 10 nucleotides agree with TRBD2. Germline CDR1 reads LNHDA; CDR2 reads SQIVND (reference sequence). The CDR3 is 16 amino acids. Trimming removed 4 bases from V and 5 bases from J; junction bases left unmatched: 7. In DNA, the CDR3 is TGTGCCAGTAGTACCTTCTCTAGCGGGAGAACCGGGGAGCTGTTTTTT. It encodes CASSTFSSGRTGELFF.

This chain joins TRBV5-8 and TRBJ2-3, with no clear D. V was clipped by 4 bases and J by 13 bases, with 19 bases between them. This CDR3 is 13 amino acids long. CDR1 SGHTS and CDR2 YDEGEE come from the germline V gene. DNA of the CDR3: TGTGCCAGCAGCCCAGGTGGGCTCCGCTCGGAGTATTTT. It codes for CASSPGGLRSEYF.

V gene TRBV5-1 combines with J gene TRBJ2-1; the match to TRBD1 covers 8 bases. The V segment lost 5 bases and the J segment 2 bases; nucleotides outside the gene matches: 3. Germline values: CDR1 SGHRS, CDR2 YFSETQ. The CDR3 consists of 14 residues. Here the CDR3 DNA reads TGCGCCAGCAGGAGACAGGGGCCCTACAATGAGCAGTTCTTC. Protein sequence: CASRRQGPYNEQFF.

V and J are TRBV7-2 and TRBJ1-2; the D gene is possibly TRBD1 (6 bases). CDR3 length equals 15 residues. The germline V gene has CDR1 SGHTA and CDR2 FQGNSA. Trimming took 6 bases from V and 8 from J, leaving 22 bases between them. The CDR3: CASSLRSGDRSGYTF. In DNA form, the CDR3 reads TGTGCCAGCAGTCTTAGGTCGGGTGACAGGTCAGGCTACACCTTC.

This chain joins TRBV5-5 and TRBJ1-3; D is perhaps TRBD1 (6 bases). This CDR3 is 14 amino acids long. V was shortened by 2 bases and J by 2 bases, with 8 bases between the two germline ends. The germline CDR1 and CDR2 sequences are SGHKS and YYEKEE (reference sequence). The CDR3, as DNA: TGTGCCAGCAGCTTCGGGACACCTGGAAACACCATATATTTT. Its translation: CASSFGTPGNTIYF.

The chain is built from TRBV5-1 and TRBJ2-1; 11 nucleotides match TRBD2. The CDR3 is 17 residues long. The germline V gene has CDR1 SGHRS and CDR2 YFSETQ. Trimming cost V 4 bases and J 7 bases; bases outside gene matches: 13. Here the CDR3 DNA reads TGCGCCAGCAGCCACCGGACTAGCGGGTCATTGGGGAATGAGCAGTTCTTC. Its translation: CASSHRTSGSLGNEQFF.

This chain links TRBV7-6 with TRBJ2-1; 13 positions match TRBD2. The germline V gene encodes CDR1 SGHVS and CDR2 FNYEAQ. V lost 1 base and J lost 6; bases outside the gene matches: 6. The CDR3 loop spans 17 amino acids. CDR3 coding DNA: TGTGCCAGCAGCTTAGGGACTAGCGGGAGCCGAACCAATGAGCAGTTCTTC. Translating gives CASSLGTSGSRTNEQFF. Complete variable domain (other parts from reference TRBV7-6 and TRBJ2-1): GAGVSQSPRYKVTKRGQDVALRCDPISGHVSLYWYRQALGQGPEFLTYFNYEAQQDKSGLPNDRFSAERPEGSISTLTIQRTEQRDSAMYRCASSLGTSGSRTNEQFFGPGTRLTVL.

DNA of the CDR3: TGTGCCAGCAGGATAGGGGGAGGACTCGACAATGAGCAGTTCTTC. Protein sequence: CASRIGGGLDNEQFF. The V call is TRBV2, the J call TRBJ2-1; D possibly matches TRBD1 or TRBD2 (6 bases each). The CDR3 consists of 15 residues. V was trimmed by 6 bases and J by 5 bases, leaving 17 bases between them. Looked up from germline, CDR1 is SNHLY and CDR2 is FYNNEI.

The V gene is TRBV7-8, the J gene TRBJ2-1, with TRBD2 matching 7 bases. Trimming cost V 2 bases and J 3 bases; bases outside gene matches: 7. Germline CDR1 and CDR2: SGHVS and FQNEAQ. There are 16 residues in the CDR3. The CDR3 coding sequence is TGTGCCAGCAGCTTACAAGGGAGGGCCTACTACAATGAGCAGTTCTTC. As protein: CASSLQGRAYYNEQFF.